This is a list of T cell receptor beta chains from one sample in a study of Ad26.COV2.S vaccination and SARS-CoV-2 variants. Libraries were prepared by immunoSEQ multiplex PCR; TCRdb keeps only in-frame clonotypes and omits some of them. The top ten hold 5.5% to 7% of the sample, which has 380,000 or so clones, about 87% seen once. Sample: peripheral blood, taken in a trial of Ad26.COV2.S vaccine versus placebo. The receptors were gathered from a person aged 18 to 59 who received the Ad26.COV2.S COVID-19 vaccine or a placebo. Both conserved end residues are part of each CDR3. Fields, in order: CDR3 protein, CDR3 DNA, CDR3 length, V gene, clone size, D gene, J gene. A D gene is named only where the DNA matches it firmly. The size of a clone is reported for some rows only, either as once, few or many, or as a class for expanded clones.

CDR3 protein: CASSPGTTGEKLFF; CDR3 DNA: TGTGCCAGCAGCCCCGGGACCACGGGTGAAAAACTGTTTTTT; CDR3 length: 14; V gene: TRBV7-2; clone size: NA; D gene: NA; J gene: TRBJ1-4
CDR3 protein: CSVEQAQGLGQETQYF; CDR3 DNA: TGCAGCGTTGAACAGGCACAGGGGCTAGGGCAAGAGACCCAGTACTTC; CDR3 length: 16; V gene: TRBV29-1; clone size: NA; D gene: TRBD1; J gene: TRBJ2-5
CDR3 protein: CASSFRGTGHGYTF; CDR3 DNA: TGCGCCAGCAGCTTTCGGGGGACAGGGCATGGCTACACCTTC; CDR3 length: 14; V gene: TRBV5-1; clone size: NA; D gene: TRBD1; J gene: TRBJ1-2
CDR3 protein: CASSLTENYGYTF; CDR3 DNA: TGTGCCAGCAGCTTAACAGAAAACTATGGCTACACCTTC; CDR3 length: 13; V gene: TRBV7-3; clone size: NA; D gene: NA; J gene: TRBJ1-2
CDR3 protein: CASSPGQGRTDTQYF; CDR3 DNA: TGTGCCAGCAGCCCTGGACAGGGTCGCACAGATACGCAGTATTTT; CDR3 length: 15; V gene: TRBV27; clone size: NA; D gene: TRBD1; J gene: TRBJ2-3
CDR3 protein: CASSFRRANTGELFF; CDR3 DNA: TGTGCCAGCAGCTTCCGCCGGGCGAACACCGGGGAGCTGTTTTTT; CDR3 length: 15; V gene: TRBV7-2; clone size: NA; D gene: NA; J gene: TRBJ2-2
CDR3 protein: CASSIEGGSLSTDTQYF; CDR3 DNA: TGTGCCAGTAGTATCGAAGGCGGGAGTCTCAGCACAGATACGCAGTATTTT; CDR3 length: 17; V gene: TRBV19; clone size: NA; D gene: TRBD2; J gene: TRBJ2-3
CDR3 protein: CASSPLVDGANVLTF; CDR3 DNA: TGTGCCAGCTCACCCTTGGTGGACGGGGCCAACGTCCTGACTTTC; CDR3 length: 15; V gene: TRBV18; clone size: NA; D gene: NA; J gene: TRBJ2-6
CDR3 protein: CASSYRTGGYGQYF; CDR3 DNA: TGTGCCAGCAGCTATCGGACAGGGGGCTACGGGCAGTACTTC; CDR3 length: 14; V gene: TRBV5-8; clone size: NA; D gene: TRBD1; J gene: TRBJ2-7
CDR3 protein: CASSSGLGAERQKLFF; CDR3 DNA: TGTGCCAGCAGCTCCGGTCTAGGGGCTGAGCGACAAAAACTGTTTTTT; CDR3 length: 16; V gene: TRBV11-2; clone size: NA; D gene: NA; J gene: TRBJ1-4
CDR3 protein: CASSSRTMNTEAFF; CDR3 DNA: TGCGCCAGCAGCTCACGGACGATGAACACTGAAGCTTTCTTT; CDR3 length: 14; V gene: TRBV5-1; clone size: NA; D gene: NA; J gene: TRBJ1-1
CDR3 protein: CASSGNGGEQYF; CDR3 DNA: TGTGCCAGCAGCGGGAACGGCGGCGAGCAGTACTTC; CDR3 length: 12; V gene: TRBV9; clone size: NA; D gene: NA; J gene: TRBJ2-7
CDR3 protein: CASSLEGRGAVQPQHF; CDR3 DNA: TGTGCCAGCAGCTTAGAGGGGCGGGGGGCTGTCCAGCCCCAGCATTTT; CDR3 length: 16; V gene: TRBV7-9; clone size: NA; D gene: NA; J gene: TRBJ1-5
CDR3 protein: CASSRPGTAQYGYTF; CDR3 DNA: TGTGCCAGCAGTCGTCCCGGGACAGCTCAATATGGCTACACCTTC; CDR3 length: 15; V gene: TRBV28; clone size: NA; D gene: TRBD1; J gene: TRBJ1-2
CDR3 protein: CASSLSLGAGNANEQFF; CDR3 DNA: TGTGCCAGCAGTTTATCGTTGGGGGCGGGAAACGCCAATGAGCAGTTCTTC; CDR3 length: 17; V gene: TRBV27; clone size: NA; D gene: NA; J gene: TRBJ2-1
CDR3 protein: CASSPQGAGLSTQYF; CDR3 DNA: TGTGCCAGCAGTCCACAGGGGGCCGGCCTGAGTACGCAGTATTTT; CDR3 length: 15; V gene: TRBV28; clone size: NA; D gene: TRBD1; J gene: TRBJ2-3
CDR3 protein: CSVSPVDRALYGYTF; CDR3 DNA: TGCAGCGTCTCCCCAGTGGACAGGGCACTCTATGGCTACACCTTC; CDR3 length: 15; V gene: TRBV29-1; clone size: NA; D gene: TRBD1; J gene: TRBJ1-2
CDR3 protein: CASGDRGRYNEQFF; CDR3 DNA: TGTGCCAGCGGTGACAGGGGGCGATACAATGAGCAGTTCTTC; CDR3 length: 14; V gene: TRBV6-1; clone size: NA; D gene: TRBD1; J gene: TRBJ2-1
CDR3 protein: CASIPRVRSTDTQYF; CDR3 DNA: TGTGCCAGCATCCCAAGGGTTAGGAGCACAGATACGCAGTATTTT; CDR3 length: 15; V gene: TRBV6-5; clone size: NA; D gene: NA; J gene: TRBJ2-3
CDR3 protein: CASSYDRAYEQYF; CDR3 DNA: TGTGCCAGCAGTTATGACAGGGCCTACGAGCAGTACTTC; CDR3 length: 13; V gene: TRBV7-9; clone size: once; D gene: TRBD1; J gene: TRBJ2-7